This TCR beta chain was identified during a study of cytomegalovirus exposure and HLA in healthy donors. The study's findings and limits: An analysis that was carried out later associated some 17,000 TCR beta sequences with HLA alleles at 0.05 false discovery rate. A few CMV-associated chains proved CMV antigen-specific in vitro.

The CDR3 is 14 residues long. V was clipped by 5 bases and J by 2 bases; unmatched bases: 4. Germline CDR1 reads LGHNT; CDR2 reads FRNRAP. It was with 60 Vbeta and 13 Jbeta primers that the PCR ran. Assay used: immunoSEQ multiplex PCR; TCRdb lists only in-frame clones, some missing. In the table there are 95,000 to 150,000 clones, about three quarters of which are singletons. On this clone: The antigen is unknown.

Material: PBMCs. The genes are TRBV12-5 and TRBJ2-5; TRBD2 aligns across 8 bases. This receptor was identified in a woman aged 35 to 49 in good health and CMV-seropositive. The CDR3 reads CASGPGGGQETQYF. The CDR3, as DNA: TGTGCTAGTGGTCCCGGGGGGGGTCAAGAGACCCAGTACTTC.